A selection of T cell receptor beta chains follows, all from one sample in a study of blood T cell repertoires in COVID-19. Here immunoSEQ multiplex PCR was the method, and the copy in TCRdb shows in-frame clones only, minus some. The data show a few hundred thousand clones, more than 65% seen once. The specimen sequenced was peripheral blood. The receptors shown here come from a woman under 30 with acute or convalescent COVID-19. Both conserved end residues are part of each CDR3. The listing skips clone size in some rows; elsewhere it reads once, few, many or a size class.

clone_size: NA
v_call: TRBV12-5
j_call: TRBJ2-3
cdr3_aa: CASGLTTSTDTQYF

clone_size: NA
v_call: TRBV28
j_call: TRBJ2-1
cdr3_aa: CASREFGVYEQFF

clone_size: NA
v_call: TRBV12-3/TRBV12-4
j_call: TRBJ2-2
cdr3_aa: CASTLGEAGELFF

clone_size: NA
v_call: TRBV28
j_call: TRBJ2-7
cdr3_aa: CASSFNDPTGGSYF

clone_size: NA
v_call: TRBV10-2
j_call: TRBJ2-7
cdr3_aa: CASSDQGSYEQYF

clone_size: NA
v_call: TRBV18
j_call: TRBJ2-5
cdr3_aa: CASSPTGGAETQYF

clone_size: NA
v_call: TRBV12-3/TRBV12-4
j_call: TRBJ1-2
cdr3_aa: CASRQGEYGYTF

clone_size: NA
v_call: TRBV18
j_call: TRBJ1-2
cdr3_aa: CASSPRRTGGYTF

clone_size: NA
v_call: TRBV15
j_call: TRBJ1-5
cdr3_aa: CATSRDRGRSNQPQHF

clone_size: NA
v_call: TRBV6-4
j_call: TRBJ1-4
cdr3_aa: CASSVGKGQREIEKLFF

clone_size: NA
v_call: TRBV7-9
j_call: TRBJ2-4
cdr3_aa: CASSPRLAGTKNIQYF

clone_size: NA
v_call: TRBV27
j_call: TRBJ2-1
cdr3_aa: CASNPDRSSYNEQFF

clone_size: NA
v_call: TRBV18
j_call: TRBJ2-7
cdr3_aa: CASSPESGVLSYEQYF

clone_size: few
v_call: TRBV12-3/TRBV12-4
j_call: TRBJ1-2
cdr3_aa: CASSQTGMGGYTF

clone_size: NA
v_call: TRBV7-2
j_call: TRBJ1-1
cdr3_aa: CASSLDRVNTEAFF

clone_size: NA
v_call: TRBV29-1
j_call: TRBJ1-2
cdr3_aa: CSVVADRGANYGYTF

clone_size: NA
v_call: TRBV30
j_call: TRBJ2-7
cdr3_aa: CAWSDGAYRAGRTPYEQYF

clone_size: once
v_call: TRBV7-2
j_call: TRBJ2-2
cdr3_aa: CASSSKSTGELFF

clone_size: NA
v_call: TRBV4-1
j_call: TRBJ1-1
cdr3_aa: CASSQLNTEAFF

clone_size: NA
v_call: TRBV4-3
j_call: TRBJ2-7
cdr3_aa: CASSRGLAGGPREYEQYF

clone_size: NA
v_call: TRBV5-1
j_call: TRBJ2-5
cdr3_aa: CASRATPLAPQETQYF

clone_size: NA
v_call: TRBV24-1
j_call: TRBJ2-3
cdr3_aa: CATSLAGVGGTTDTQYF

clone_size: NA
v_call: TRBV11-3
j_call: TRBJ2-1
cdr3_aa: CASSPGLAENNEQFF

clone_size: NA
v_call: TRBV5-4
j_call: TRBJ1-5
cdr3_aa: CASSLQGEASQHF

clone_size: once
v_call: TRBV6-5
j_call: TRBJ1-1
cdr3_aa: CASSYIRGRDTEAFF

clone_size: NA
v_call: TRBV5-4
j_call: TRBJ1-2
cdr3_aa: CASSLALGQGSYGYTF

clone_size: NA
v_call: TRBV18
j_call: TRBJ2-3
cdr3_aa: CASSPGFQGPTDTQYF

clone_size: NA
v_call: TRBV20-1
j_call: TRBJ2-7
cdr3_aa: CSASSGSVYEQYF

clone_size: NA
v_call: TRBV20-1
j_call: TRBJ2-2
cdr3_aa: CSASHRGLNTGELFF

clone_size: NA
v_call: TRBV11-2
j_call: TRBJ1-2
cdr3_aa: CASSLGPNYGYTF

clone_size: NA
v_call: TRBV9
j_call: TRBJ1-2
cdr3_aa: CASSLRTGDYGYTF

clone_size: NA
v_call: TRBV27
j_call: TRBJ2-3
cdr3_aa: CASSPWTKSTDTQYF

clone_size: NA
v_call: TRBV7-6
j_call: TRBJ1-1
cdr3_aa: CASSSRPPGGPAHEAFF

clone_size: NA
v_call: TRBV19
j_call: TRBJ1-4
cdr3_aa: CASSTVAATNEKLFF

clone_size: NA
v_call: TRBV7-2
j_call: TRBJ1-1
cdr3_aa: CASSQGTTEAFF

clone_size: NA
v_call: TRBV29-1
j_call: TRBJ1-2
cdr3_aa: CSVEGPTGGVSYGYTF

clone_size: NA
v_call: TRBV15
j_call: TRBJ2-2
cdr3_aa: CATSRETSGDRELFF

clone_size: NA
v_call: TRBV28
j_call: TRBJ2-7
cdr3_aa: CASSLLAGTKTYEQYF

clone_size: NA
v_call: TRBV18
j_call: TRBJ1-3
cdr3_aa: CASSPLMIGTGSGNTIYF

clone_size: NA
v_call: TRBV5-8
j_call: TRBJ2-7
cdr3_aa: CASSLGGQATYEQYF

clone_size: many
v_call: TRBV19
j_call: TRBJ1-2
cdr3_aa: CASSIPTSGPYGYTF

clone_size: NA
v_call: TRBV2
j_call: TRBJ1-2
cdr3_aa: CASSEQITNYGYTF

clone_size: NA
v_call: TRBV6-2/TRBV6-3
j_call: TRBJ2-3
cdr3_aa: CASSKTSGESTDTQYF

clone_size: NA
v_call: TRBV27
j_call: TRBJ2-7
cdr3_aa: CASSILAGGSYEQYF

clone_size: few
v_call: TRBV18
j_call: TRBJ1-2
cdr3_aa: CASSADRAGYGYTF

clone_size: NA
v_call: TRBV6-2/TRBV6-3
j_call: TRBJ1-5
cdr3_aa: CASSPGQNNQPQHF

clone_size: NA
v_call: TRBV28
j_call: TRBJ2-7
cdr3_aa: CASSLSSLGAYEQYF

clone_size: once
v_call: TRBV4-1
j_call: TRBJ1-1
cdr3_aa: CASSHYGTDMNTEAFF

clone_size: NA
v_call: TRBV28
j_call: TRBJ1-5
cdr3_aa: CASSYGQSPNQPQHF

clone_size: few
v_call: TRBV3-1/TRBV3-2
j_call: TRBJ2-7
cdr3_aa: CASSQATGGYEQYF

clone_size: NA
v_call: TRBV27
j_call: TRBJ2-7
cdr3_aa: CASSSGTTNNYEQYF

clone_size: NA
v_call: TRBV4-3
j_call: TRBJ1-6
cdr3_aa: CASSQAGQGHSPLHF

clone_size: once
v_call: TRBV7-9
j_call: TRBJ1-1
cdr3_aa: CASSYAGAEAFF